Included here is one T cell receptor (beta chain) sequence, with context. The sample is drawn from a study of OX40 agonist ivuxolimab in advanced cancers. Turning to the study itself: Patients were dosed intravenously with ivuxolimab at 0.01 to 10 mg/kg every 2 weeks. At approximately 80% male, the cohort had a mean age of 60 years, ranging from roughly 20 to 79. Prior checkpoint blockade (anti-PD-1, anti-PD-L1 or anti-CTLA-4) was permitted; 40% had it.

The data were produced by immunoSEQ multiplex PCR, yet TCRdb's version contains in-frame clones alone and is incomplete. The sample yields 20,000 or so clones, over 70% seen once. The CDR3 is 13 residues long. Germline V gene lookup returns CDR1 SQVTM and CDR2 ANQGSEA. V was trimmed by 6 bases and J by 2 bases, leaving 14 bases between them. V usage is TRBV29-1 and J usage is TRBJ2-7, with D uncertain. The sample in question was CD4+ or CD8+ T cells sorted from blood, obtained in a trial of the OX40 agonist ivuxolimab. The origin of this receptor is an adult with an advanced solid tumor such as melanoma, head and neck, liver or kidney cancer. CDR3 residues: CSVFGDPTYEQYF. CDR3 nucleotides: TGCAGCGTGTTTGGGGATCCCACCTACGAGCAGTACTTC.